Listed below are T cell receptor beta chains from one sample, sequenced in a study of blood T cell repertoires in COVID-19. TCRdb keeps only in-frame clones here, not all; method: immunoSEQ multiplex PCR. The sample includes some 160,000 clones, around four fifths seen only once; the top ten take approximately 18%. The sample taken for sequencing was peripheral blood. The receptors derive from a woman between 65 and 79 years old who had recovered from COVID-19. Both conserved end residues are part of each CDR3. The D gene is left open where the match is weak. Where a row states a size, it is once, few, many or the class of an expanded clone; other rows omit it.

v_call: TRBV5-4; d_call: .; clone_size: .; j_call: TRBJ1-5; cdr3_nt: TGTGCCAGCAGCGACGGGGGGGGTCATCAGCCCCAGCATTTT; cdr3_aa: CASSDGGGHQPQHF
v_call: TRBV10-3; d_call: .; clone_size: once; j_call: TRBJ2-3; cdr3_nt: TGTGCCATCAGTGCCTCCCTGGATACGCAGTATTTT; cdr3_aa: CAISASLDTQYF
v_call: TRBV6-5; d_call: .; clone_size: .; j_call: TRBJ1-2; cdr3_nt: TGTGCCAGCAGCCTAACGGGGGAAAGAGGCTACACCTTC; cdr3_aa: CASSLTGERGYTF
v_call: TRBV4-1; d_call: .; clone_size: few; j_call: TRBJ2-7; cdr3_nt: TGCGCCAGCAGCCACAAGACTCCGAGCTCCTACGAGCAGTACTTC; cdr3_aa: CASSHKTPSSYEQYF
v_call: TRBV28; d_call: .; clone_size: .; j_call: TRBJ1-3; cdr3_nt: TGTGCCAGCAGTTCCCCCGGGTCTGGAAACACCATATATTTT; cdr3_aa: CASSSPGSGNTIYF
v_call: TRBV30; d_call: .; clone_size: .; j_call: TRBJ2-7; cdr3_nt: TGTGCCTGGAGGCAGGGGCCCACTTGGGAGCAGTACTTC; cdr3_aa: CAWRQGPTWEQYF
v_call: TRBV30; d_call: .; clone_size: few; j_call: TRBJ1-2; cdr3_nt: TGTGCCTGGAGTGTGACGTTGGCAGGGGCGTTGGGCTACACCTTC; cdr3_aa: CAWSVTLAGALGYTF
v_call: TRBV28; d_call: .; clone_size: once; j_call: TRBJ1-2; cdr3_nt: TGTGCCAGCAGTCAGGGGCAAGGTGGGGGCTACACCTTC; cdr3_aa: CASSQGQGGGYTF
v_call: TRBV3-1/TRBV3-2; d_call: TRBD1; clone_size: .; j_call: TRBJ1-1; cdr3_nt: TGTGCCAGCAGCCCCCAGGGACAGGGGAACACTGAAGCTTTCTTT; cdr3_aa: CASSPQGQGNTEAFF
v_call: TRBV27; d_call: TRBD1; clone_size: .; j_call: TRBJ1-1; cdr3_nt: TGTGCCAGCAGCCGTCCCGGACAGGGATTCATGAACACTGAAGCTTTCTTT; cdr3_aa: CASSRPGQGFMNTEAFF
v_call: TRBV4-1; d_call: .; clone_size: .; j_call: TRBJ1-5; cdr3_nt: TGCGCCAGCAGCCAAGGGGGCGGGGAGCTGGATCAGCCCCAGCATTTT; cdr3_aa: CASSQGGGELDQPQHF
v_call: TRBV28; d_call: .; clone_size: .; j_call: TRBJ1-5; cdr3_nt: TGTGCCAGCAGTTTATTAAGCTCGGGGGGGAGCAATCAGCCCCAGCATTTT; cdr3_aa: CASSLLSSGGSNQPQHF
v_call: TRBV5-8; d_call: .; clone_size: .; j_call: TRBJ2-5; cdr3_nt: TGTGCCAGCAGCTTGGGGTCAGGCCACCAAGAGACCCAGTACTTC; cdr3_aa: CASSLGSGHQETQYF
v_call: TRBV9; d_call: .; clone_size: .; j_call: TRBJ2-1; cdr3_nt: TGTGCCAGCAGCACACGACGGGGGGCAGAGAATGAGCAGTTCTTC; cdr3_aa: CASSTRRGAENEQFF
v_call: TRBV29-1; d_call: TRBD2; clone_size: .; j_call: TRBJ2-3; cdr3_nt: TGCAGCGTTGGAGGGACTAGCGGGGGGGAGGGCACAGATACGCAGTATTTT; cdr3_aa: CSVGGTSGGEGTDTQYF
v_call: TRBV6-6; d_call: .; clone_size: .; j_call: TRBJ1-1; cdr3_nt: TGTGCCAGCAGTTACCCGGACACTGAAGCTTTCTTT; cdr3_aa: CASSYPDTEAFF
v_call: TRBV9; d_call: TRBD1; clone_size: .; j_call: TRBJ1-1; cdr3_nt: TGTGCCAGCAGCAGTGACAGGGACGACACTGAAGCTTTCTTT; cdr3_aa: CASSSDRDDTEAFF
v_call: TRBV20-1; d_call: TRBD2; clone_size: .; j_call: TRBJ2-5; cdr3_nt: TGCAGTGCTAGTAGCGGGGGGACCCAAGAGACCCAGTACTTC; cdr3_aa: CSASSGGTQETQYF
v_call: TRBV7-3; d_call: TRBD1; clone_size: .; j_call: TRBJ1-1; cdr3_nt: TGTGCCAGCAGCCCAGGGGACAGGAACACTGAAGCTTTCTTT; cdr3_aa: CASSPGDRNTEAFF